There are many counts of the clone carrying this TCR beta chain. TCRdb's copy holds only in-frame clones and misses some; the assay was immunoSEQ multiplex PCR. Of around 150,000 clones in the sample, approximately 82% were seen once. Germline CDR1 is SGHDT and CDR2 is YYEEEE. V lost 0 bases, J lost 2 bases, and 6 bases lay in between. This CDR3 has 13 amino acids. This entry belongs to a study of blood T cell repertoires in COVID-19. Study details: The United States, Italy and Spain provided the acute and convalescent COVID-19 samples.

This TCR came from a man between 60 and 75 years old who had recovered from COVID-19. The chain couples TRBV5-6 to TRBJ2-7; D not certain. The source material was peripheral blood. The CDR3 DNA reads TGTGCCAGCAGCTTGGGCGTGGCCTACGAGCAGTACTTC. Encoded protein: CASSLGVAYEQYF.